The following is a T cell receptor (beta chain) sequence with its context. The antigen is not known. The CDR3 runs to 14 residues. Trimming took off 9 bases at V and 0 bases at J, with 15 bases between the two ends. CDR1 MGHDK and CDR2 SYGVNS come from the germline V gene. Measured with immunoSEQ multiplex PCR; TCRdb has only the in-frame clones, and not every one. This table has some 84,000 clones, 80% to 90% appearing once. This entry belongs to a study of T cell responses to AZD1222 COVID-19 vaccine. Whole-study results and caveats: Reportedly, nearly half of unique spike TCRs recognized epitopes outside B.1.351/B.1.1.7 mutations. CD4 TCRs linked to vaccination spanned spike, dominating at 160-218 and 743-854.

The sample was peripheral blood, taken on day 0 of AZD1222 vaccination. The sequence derives from an adult in good health. V gene TRBV25-1 combines with J gene TRBJ2-7; possibly TRBD2 for D (5 bases). The CDR3 coding sequence is TGTGCCAGTGCTGGACTCGCGAGCTCCTACGAGCAGTACTTC. As protein: CASAGLASSYEQYF.